Listed here is a single TCR beta chain. What it recognizes is unknown. Sequencing was performed with immunoSEQ multiplex PCR; in TCRdb, only in-frame clones are kept and a portion is missing. The sample has about 2 million clones; over 85% are singletons. The record originates from a study of shared clonotypes between healthy human individuals. General observations from the study: The study generally estimated greater richness for naive than memory subsets.

The CDR3 length is 12 residues. V lost 4 bases to trimming and J lost 4 bases, with 7 bases between them. Germline values: CDR1 SEHNR, CDR2 FQNEAQ (reference sequence). Terminally differentiated effector memory CD45RA+ cells were excluded from the naive CD8 cells, which were CD45RO-negative and positively selected for CCR7. Specimen: naive CD8+ T cells sorted from blood. This TCR was sampled from a young man in good health. The chain links TRBV7-9 to TRBJ1-2, with unresolved D. This CDR3 is CASSSPSYGYTF. DNA for the CDR3: TGTGCCAGCAGCTCTCCGAGCTATGGCTACACCTTC.